The T cell receptor beta chain described here comes from a study of T cell clones after liver transplantation (dated by TCRdb to between 2018 and 2021). Study-wide context: The samples were obtained from ITN030ST, a randomized trial that attempted immunosuppression withdrawal within 2 years after liver transplantation. The subjects received no induction therapy and were kept on standard immunosuppression until randomization at 12-24 months post-transplant. Of the 8 liver transplant recipients making up the studied cohort, 3 were classified as tolerant and 5 as non-tolerant. Three of the eight recipients were HCV-positive; the others were transplanted for non-autoimmune, non-viral indications. Donor-reactive T cell clones were identified by TCRbeta sequencing after a pre-transplant mixed lymphocyte reaction and then tracked in post-transplant blood. Blood samples were collected pre-transplant, pre-randomization before withdrawal, and post-randomization after either complete withdrawal or failed withdrawal. Tolerance was defined as complete withdrawal of immunosuppression for at least one year without a rise in liver enzymes beyond twice the upper limit of normal. Third party-reactive TCRbeta sequences from pre-transplant MLRs were also identified as an antigen-independent comparator for donor-reactive sequences. General conclusions and limits of the study: Conclusions were preliminary, limited by small, heterogeneous patient numbers and non-standardized post-transplant time points. In a couple of subjects, low numbers of available donor cells limited the measurable donor-reactive repertoire. In most of the 8 subjects, circulating donor-reactive CD4 TCRbeta sequences decreased significantly after transplant, regardless of tolerance or HCV status. When repertoire turnover was accounted for, significantly reduced detection of donor-reactive sequences was found in 7 of 8 subjects for CD4 and in 8 of 8 subjects for CD8. Donor-reactive sequences declined more than third party-reactive ones, suggesting partial antigen-specific deletion unrelated to withdrawal success. Because no allograft tissue specimens were available, donor-reactive T cells may have migrated into the graft instead of being deleted.

Frozen genomic DNA underwent high-throughput TCRbeta CDR3 sequencing by immunoSEQ, including PCR amplification, mapping, bias correction and internal controls. As for the authors' bioinformatics: Only productive rearrangements were retained, with each unique TCRbeta sequence defined by its CDR3 nucleotide sequence together with its V and J gene. For classification of a sequence as donor-reactive, at least 5-fold expansion in CFSE-low cells relative to unstimulated pre-transplant cells and a frequency of at least 0.01% were required. Minimum frequency thresholds were set for each subject on the basis of the unstimulated sample with the lowest template count, so that a detection power of at least 90% was ensured. Jensen-Shannon divergence between the top 1000 TCRbeta sequences post-transplant and pre-transplant was used to measure repertoire turnover. Changes in detection of donor-reactive sequences were assessed with two-sided Fisher's exact tests. TCRdb took this table from immuneACCESS and kept in-frame rearrangements with V and J called. Such tables lack part of the clones; where checked against another copy, unresolved V genes explain under half of the gap, and the rest is unexplained. Clone size and V and J calls were adopted from that table, with D and trimming inferred from the DNA. In this sample the table shows 70,000 to 95,000 clones, less than 90% of which occur a single time. Clones ranked in the top ten supply roughly 2.8% of the sample.

V and J lose 5 bases and 4 bases, and a span of 12 bases separates them. The CDR3 goes from the cysteine to the phenylalanine over 13 residues. This entry keeps only the CDR3 DNA: 39 bases, framed from base 1. CDR1 and CDR2, looked up from the germline V gene (reference sequence), are LNHDA and SQIVND. Unstimulated PBMCs, after thawing, were stained for CD3, CD4 and CD8 and then FACS-sorted into CD3+CD4+ and CD3+CD8+ populations. Randomization to immunosuppression withdrawal applied to every one of the 8 studied subjects. Genomic DNA was isolated with the Qiagen DNeasy Blood and Tissue Kit. This clone occurred a few times. Its antigen has not been determined. Base qualities were left out, and no much larger clone turns up one base away.

The sequences come from CD4+ T cells from blood, collected at the 22-month timepoint. The TCR originated in a human patient who received a liver transplant. Because of the transplant, the T cells may be the graft donor's rather than the patient's own. The rearranged chain carries TRBV19 and TRBJ2-7, with the D segment possibly TRBD1 or TRBD2, each aligning over 6 bases. The CDR3 protein sequence reads: CASSATGRYEQYF. The DNA sequence is TGTGCCAGTAGTGCTACAGGGAGGTACGAGCAGTACTTC.